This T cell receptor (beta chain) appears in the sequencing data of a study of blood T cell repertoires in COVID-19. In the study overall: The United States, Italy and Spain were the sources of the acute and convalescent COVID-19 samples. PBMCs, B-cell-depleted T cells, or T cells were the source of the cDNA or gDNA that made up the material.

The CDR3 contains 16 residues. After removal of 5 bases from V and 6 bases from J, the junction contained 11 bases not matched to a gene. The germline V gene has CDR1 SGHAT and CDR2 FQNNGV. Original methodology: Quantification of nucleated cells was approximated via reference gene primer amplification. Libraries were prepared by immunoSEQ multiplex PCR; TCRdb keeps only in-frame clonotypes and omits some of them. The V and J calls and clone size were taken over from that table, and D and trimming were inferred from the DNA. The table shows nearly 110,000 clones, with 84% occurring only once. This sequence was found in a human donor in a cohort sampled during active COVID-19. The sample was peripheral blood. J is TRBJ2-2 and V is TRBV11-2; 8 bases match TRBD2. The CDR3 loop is CASSTRGSGIAGELFF. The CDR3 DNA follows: TGTGCCAGCAGCACCCGGGGTAGCGGGATAGCCGGGGAGCTGTTTTTT.